The rows below give T cell receptor beta chains drawn from one sample of a study of shared clonotypes between healthy human individuals. Assay used: immunoSEQ multiplex PCR; TCRdb lists only in-frame clones, some missing. The table lists approximately 840,000 clones, 95% to 97% of them singletons. The sequenced material came from naive CD8+ T cells sorted from blood. All receptors come from a man younger than 40 in good health. CDR3s include the opening cysteine and the closing phenylalanine or tryptophan. Fields, in order: V gene, J gene, clone size, D gene, CDR3 protein, CDR3 DNA. The D gene is left open where the match is weak. A clone size is listed for some rows: how often the clone was seen (once, few, many), or a class if it is expanded.

V gene: TRBV27
J gene: TRBJ1-2
clone size: -
D gene: -
CDR3 protein: CASSSPAANYGYTF
CDR3 DNA: TGTGCCAGCAGTTCCCCTGCGGCTAACTATGGCTACACCTTC

V gene: TRBV9
J gene: TRBJ2-7
clone size: once
D gene: TRBD1
CDR3 protein: CASSLTGTGLLNSREQYF
CDR3 DNA: TGTGCCAGCAGCCTAACCGGGACAGGGCTTCTAAATTCGCGCGAGCAGTACTTC

V gene: TRBV7-9
J gene: TRBJ2-7
clone size: once
D gene: -
CDR3 protein: CASSHEAGLEKREQYF
CDR3 DNA: TGTGCCAGCAGCCACGAGGCTGGACTTGAAAAGCGGGAGCAGTACTTC

V gene: TRBV15
J gene: TRBJ2-7
clone size: -
D gene: -
CDR3 protein: CATSRARDGSYEQYF
CDR3 DNA: TGTGCCACCAGCAGAGCCCGGGACGGCTCCTACGAGCAGTACTTC

V gene: TRBV27
J gene: TRBJ2-7
clone size: -
D gene: -
CDR3 protein: CASSFDGTSYEQYF
CDR3 DNA: TGTGCCAGCAGTTTCGACGGGACCTCCTACGAGCAGTACTTC

V gene: TRBV7-9
J gene: TRBJ2-3
clone size: -
D gene: -
CDR3 protein: CASSLSSPPSTDTQYF
CDR3 DNA: TGTGCCAGCAGCTTATCCTCCCCGCCATCCACAGATACGCAGTATTTT

V gene: TRBV19
J gene: TRBJ2-7
clone size: -
D gene: -
CDR3 protein: CASSRYHQGEVLFDEQYF
CDR3 DNA: TGTGCCAGTAGTCGATACCACCAGGGGGAGGTATTATTCGACGAGCAGTACTTC

V gene: TRBV7-9
J gene: TRBJ2-2
clone size: -
D gene: TRBD2
CDR3 protein: CASSQLAGVNGELFF
CDR3 DNA: TGTGCCAGCAGCCAACTAGCGGGAGTTAACGGGGAGCTGTTTTTT

V gene: TRBV29-1
J gene: TRBJ2-7
clone size: -
D gene: -
CDR3 protein: CSVEGGSTSSYEQYF
CDR3 DNA: TGCAGCGTTGAAGGCGGCTCCACTAGCTCCTACGAGCAGTACTTC

V gene: TRBV27
J gene: TRBJ2-7
clone size: -
D gene: TRBD1
CDR3 protein: CASSINGQGPHEQYF
CDR3 DNA: TGTGCCAGCAGTATAAACGGACAGGGGCCCCACGAGCAGTACTTC

V gene: TRBV27
J gene: TRBJ2-7
clone size: -
D gene: TRBD1
CDR3 protein: CASSPKGQAYYEQYF
CDR3 DNA: TGTGCCAGCAGTCCAAAGGGACAGGCATACTACGAGCAGTACTTC

V gene: TRBV14
J gene: TRBJ2-1
clone size: -
D gene: TRBD2
CDR3 protein: CASSQDYVSGITSYNEQFF
CDR3 DNA: TGTGCCAGCAGCCAAGATTATGTCAGCGGGATCACCTCCTACAATGAGCAGTTCTTC

V gene: TRBV11-2
J gene: TRBJ2-1
clone size: once
D gene: -
CDR3 protein: CASSPPLDYPGYNEQFF
CDR3 DNA: TGTGCCAGCAGCCCCCCGCTCGATTACCCAGGGTACAATGAGCAGTTCTTC

V gene: TRBV5-1
J gene: TRBJ2-7
clone size: -
D gene: -
CDR3 protein: CASRPLQGHEQYF
CDR3 DNA: TGCGCCAGCAGACCCCTTCAGGGCCACGAGCAGTACTTC

V gene: TRBV7-3
J gene: TRBJ2-1
clone size: -
D gene: -
CDR3 protein: CASSPERGLGEQFF
CDR3 DNA: TGTGCCAGCAGCCCCGAACGAGGGCTTGGTGAGCAGTTCTTC

V gene: TRBV5-6
J gene: TRBJ1-5
clone size: -
D gene: -
CDR3 protein: CASSLAEIGNQPQHF
CDR3 DNA: TGTGCCAGCAGCTTGGCTGAGATCGGTAATCAGCCCCAGCATTTT

V gene: TRBV6-5
J gene: TRBJ2-7
clone size: -
D gene: -
CDR3 protein: CASRPDPAYEQYF
CDR3 DNA: TGTGCCAGCAGACCCGACCCAGCCTACGAGCAGTACTTC

V gene: TRBV6-4
J gene: TRBJ2-7
clone size: once
D gene: -
CDR3 protein: CASSAGDGYEQYF
CDR3 DNA: TGTGCCAGCAGTGCTGGGGACGGCTACGAGCAGTACTTC

V gene: TRBV9
J gene: TRBJ2-1
clone size: -
D gene: TRBD1
CDR3 protein: CASSFRDSTYNEQFF
CDR3 DNA: TGTGCCAGCAGCTTCCGGGACAGCACCTACAATGAGCAGTTCTTC

V gene: TRBV27
J gene: TRBJ2-1
clone size: -
D gene: -
CDR3 protein: CASSFGTEQFF
CDR3 DNA: TGTGCCAGCAGCTTTGGGACTGAGCAGTTCTTC

V gene: TRBV2
J gene: TRBJ2-1
clone size: -
D gene: -
CDR3 protein: CASPRRGYNEQFF
CDR3 DNA: TGTGCCAGCCCCAGGAGGGGTTACAATGAGCAGTTCTTC

V gene: TRBV27
J gene: TRBJ1-5
clone size: -
D gene: -
CDR3 protein: CASSLSRGSNQPQHF
CDR3 DNA: TGTGCCAGCAGTTTATCCCGAGGGAGCAATCAGCCCCAGCATTTT